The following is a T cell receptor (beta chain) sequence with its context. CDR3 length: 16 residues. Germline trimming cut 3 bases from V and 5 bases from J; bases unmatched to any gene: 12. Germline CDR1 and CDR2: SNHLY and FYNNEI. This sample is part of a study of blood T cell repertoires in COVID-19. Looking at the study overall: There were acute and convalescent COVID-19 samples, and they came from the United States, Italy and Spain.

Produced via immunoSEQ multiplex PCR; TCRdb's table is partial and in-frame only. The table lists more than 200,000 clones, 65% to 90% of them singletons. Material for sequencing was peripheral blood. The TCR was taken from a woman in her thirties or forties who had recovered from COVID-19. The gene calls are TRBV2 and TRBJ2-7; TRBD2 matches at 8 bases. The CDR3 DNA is TGTGCCAGCAGTGAGGGCGGGGGGCCCTATTACGACGAGCAGTACTTC. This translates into CASSEGGGPYYDEQYF. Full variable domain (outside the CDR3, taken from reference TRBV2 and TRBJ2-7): EPEVTQTPSHQVTQMGQEVILRCVPISNHLYFYWYRQILGQKVEFLVSFYNNEISEKSEIFDDQFSVERPDGSNFTLKIRSTKLEDSAMYFCASSEGGGPYYDEQYFGPGTRLTVT.